The next 3 T cell receptor beta chains were all read from a single sample in a study of cytotoxic CD8 clonotypes in ibrutinib-treated CLL. Repertoires were generated with immunoSEQ multiplex PCR, while TCRdb's copy carries only in-frame clones and drops some. The sample records roughly 170,000 clones, about 80% being singletons. Sequencing was performed on PBMCs, taken after 24 months of ibrutinib treatment. Receptor source: a human donor with chronic lymphocytic leukemia.

The V gene is TRBV7-9, the J gene TRBJ2-3; 9 nucleotides align to TRBD2. The trim removed 7 bases at V and 3 bases at J, leaving 17 bases unmatched. Germline V gene lookup returns CDR1 SEHNR and CDR2 FQNEAQ (reference sequence). The CDR3 is 18 amino acids. CDR3 amino acids: CASTQGRGGVSSTDTQYF. The CDR3 nucleotides are TGTGCCAGCACCCAAGGGCGGGGGGGCGTTAGTTCGACAGATACGCAGTATTTT.

This sequence joins TRBV7-9 and TRBJ1-5; no clear D. CDR3 length equals 15 residues. The germline V and J ends were trimmed by 1 base and 4 bases, with 11 bases remaining between them. The germline V gene encodes CDR1 SEHNR and CDR2 FQNEAQ (reference sequence). CDR3 in DNA: TGTGCCAGCAGCTTAGAAGGGCAGTTTAATCAGCCCCAGCATTTT. The encoded protein is CASSLEGQFNQPQHF.

The J gene is TRBJ2-6, the V gene TRBV7-9; perhaps TRBD1 as D (6 bases). Trimming took 5 bases from V and 2 from J, leaving 10 bases between them. Germline V gene sequence: CDR1 SEHNR, CDR2 FQNEAQ (reference sequence). This CDR3 has 15 residues. In DNA form, the CDR3 reads TGTGCCAGCAGCCAAACAGGGACTGGGGCCAACGTCCTGACTTTC. Translation gives CASSQTGTGANVLTF.